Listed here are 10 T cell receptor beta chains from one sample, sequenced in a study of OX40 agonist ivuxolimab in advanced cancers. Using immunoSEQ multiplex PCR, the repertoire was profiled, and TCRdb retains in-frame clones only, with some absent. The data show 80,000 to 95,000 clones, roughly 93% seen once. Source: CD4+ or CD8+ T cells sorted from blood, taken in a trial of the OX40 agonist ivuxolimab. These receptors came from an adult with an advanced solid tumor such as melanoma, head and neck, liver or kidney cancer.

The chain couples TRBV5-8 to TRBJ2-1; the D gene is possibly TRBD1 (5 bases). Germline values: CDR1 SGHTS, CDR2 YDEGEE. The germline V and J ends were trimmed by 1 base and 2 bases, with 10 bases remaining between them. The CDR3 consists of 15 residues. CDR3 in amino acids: CASSLLAGTYNEQFF. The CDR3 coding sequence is TGTGCCAGCAGCTTGTTGGCAGGGACCTACAATGAGCAGTTCTTC.

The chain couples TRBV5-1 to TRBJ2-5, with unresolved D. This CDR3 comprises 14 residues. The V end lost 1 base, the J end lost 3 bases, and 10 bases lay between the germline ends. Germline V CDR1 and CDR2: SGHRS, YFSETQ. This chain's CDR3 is CASSLSRIKETQYF. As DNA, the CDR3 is TGCGCCAGCAGCTTGAGCAGGATTAAAGAGACCCAGTACTTC.

This chain's CDR3 is CASTQGGGNNEQFF. DNA of the CDR3: TGTGCCAGCACCCAAGGGGGGGGAAACAATGAGCAGTTCTTC. The gene calls are TRBV7-2 and TRBJ2-1, with a tentative D call TRBD2 (7 bases). The length of the CDR3 is 14 residues. Per the germline V gene, CDR1 is SGHTA and CDR2 is FQGNSA. Deletions cut 7 bases from V and 5 bases from J, with 15 bases between.

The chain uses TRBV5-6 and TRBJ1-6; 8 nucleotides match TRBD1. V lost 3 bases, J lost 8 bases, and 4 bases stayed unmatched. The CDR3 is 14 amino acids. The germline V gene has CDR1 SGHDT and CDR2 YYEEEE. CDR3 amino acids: CASSSRTGHSPLHF. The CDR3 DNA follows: TGTGCCAGCAGCTCCCGGACAGGGCATTCACCCCTCCACTTT. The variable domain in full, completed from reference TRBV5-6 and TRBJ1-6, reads DAGVTQSPTHLIKTRGQQVTLRCSPKSGHDTVSWYQQALGQGPQFIFQYYEEEERQRGNFPDRFSGHQFPNYSSELNVNALLLGDSALYLCASSSRTGHSPLHFGNGTRLTVT.

CDR3 sequence: CASSFSGAPNYGYTF. In nucleotides, the CDR3 is TGTGCCAGCAGTTTTTCAGGGGCCCCAAACTATGGCTACACCTTC. The chain combines TRBV28 with TRBJ1-2; weak D call: TRBD1 (6 bases). The length of the CDR3 is 15 residues. The V and J ends lost 3 bases and 2 bases respectively, with 13 bases between them. Germline CDR1 is MDHEN and CDR2 is SYDVKM.

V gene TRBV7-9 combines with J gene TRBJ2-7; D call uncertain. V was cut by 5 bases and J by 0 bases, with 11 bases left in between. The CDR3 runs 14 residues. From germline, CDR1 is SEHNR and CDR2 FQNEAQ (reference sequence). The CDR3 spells CASSLSAASYEQYF. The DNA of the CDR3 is TGTGCCAGCAGCCTTTCCGCGGCCTCCTACGAGCAGTACTTC.

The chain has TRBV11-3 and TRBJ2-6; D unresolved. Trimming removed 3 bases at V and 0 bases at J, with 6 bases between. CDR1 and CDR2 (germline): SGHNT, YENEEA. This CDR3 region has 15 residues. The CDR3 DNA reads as TGTGCCAGCAGCTTGATGGGCTCTGGGGCCAACGTCCTGACTTTC. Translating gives CASSLMGSGANVLTF.

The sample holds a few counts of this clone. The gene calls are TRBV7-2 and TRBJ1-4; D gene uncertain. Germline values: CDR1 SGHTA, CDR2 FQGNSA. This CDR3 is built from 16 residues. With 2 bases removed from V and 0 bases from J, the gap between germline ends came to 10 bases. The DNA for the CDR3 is TGTGCCAGCAGCTTAACTGGACGGACAACTAATGAAAAACTGTTTTTT. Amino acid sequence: CASSLTGRTTNEKLFF.

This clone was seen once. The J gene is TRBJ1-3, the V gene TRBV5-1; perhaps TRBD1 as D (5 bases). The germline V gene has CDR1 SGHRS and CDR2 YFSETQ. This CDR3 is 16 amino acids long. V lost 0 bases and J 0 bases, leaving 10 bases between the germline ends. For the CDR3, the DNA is TGCGCCAGCAGCTTGGGGGACGGCCTCTCTGGAAACACCATATATTTT. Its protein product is CASSLGDGLSGNTIYF.

CDR3 amino acids: CASSPDRNQPQHF. DNA for the CDR3: TGTGCCAGCAGTCCTGACAGAAATCAGCCCCAGCATTTT. The rearrangement joins TRBV28 to TRBJ1-5; D might be TRBD1 (5 bases). Trimming removed 5 bases at V and 4 bases at J, with 9 bases between. The V gene's germline CDR1 is MDHEN and CDR2 SYDVKM. The CDR3 length is 13 residues.